This T cell receptor (beta chain) is drawn from a study of T cell clonotyping in hematopoietic cell transplantation. Findings and limits, study-wide: Without cell sorting, CD4 versus CD8 contributions remain unresolved. Pathologically expanded recipient clonotypes increased progressively from day 30 to day 180 as diversity fell. Broader posttransplant TCR repertoire diversity was predicted by graft donor and pretransplant recipient Inverse Simpson Index values.

Notes on this clone: The antigen is unknown.

Looked up from germline, CDR1 is MDHEN and CDR2 is SYDVKM. This CDR3 spans 15 amino acids. V lost 6 bases and J lost 1; bases outside the gene matches: 4. Produced via immunoSEQ multiplex PCR; TCRdb's table is partial and in-frame only. Here the sample spans 15,000 to 20,000 clones, more than 75% being singletons. The sample was PBMCs, taken 100 days after allogeneic stem cell transplant. This clonotype was sampled from a male patient between 60 and 69 years old who had an allogeneic stem cell transplant from a related donor, so the T cells may come from the graft donor. Some clones in this sample may be carry-over from other donors' samples. The chain combines TRBV28 with TRBJ1-3, with 9 nucleotides matching TRBD1. This CDR3 reads CASRTGGQSGNTIYF. The CDR3 DNA reads TGTGCCAGCAGGACAGGGGGGCAGTCTGGAAACACCATATATTTT.